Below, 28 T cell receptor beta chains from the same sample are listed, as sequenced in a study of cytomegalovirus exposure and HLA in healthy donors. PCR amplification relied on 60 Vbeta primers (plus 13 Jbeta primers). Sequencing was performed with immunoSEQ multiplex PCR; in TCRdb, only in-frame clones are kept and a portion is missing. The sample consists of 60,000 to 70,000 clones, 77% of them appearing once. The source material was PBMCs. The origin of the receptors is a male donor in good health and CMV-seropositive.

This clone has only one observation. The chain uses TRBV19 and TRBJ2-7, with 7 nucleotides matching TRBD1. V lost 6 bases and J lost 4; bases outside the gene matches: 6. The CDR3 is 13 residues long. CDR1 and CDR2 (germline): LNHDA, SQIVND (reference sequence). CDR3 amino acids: CASSDRVSYEQYF. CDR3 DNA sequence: TGTGCCAGTAGCGACAGGGTTTCGTACGAGCAGTACTTC. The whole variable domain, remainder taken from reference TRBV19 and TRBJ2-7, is DGGITQSPKYLFRKEGQNVTLSCEQNLNHDAMYWYRQDPGQGLRLIYYSQIVNDFQKGDIAEGYSVSREKKESFPLTVTSAQKNPTAFYLCASSDRVSYEQYFGPGTRLTVT.

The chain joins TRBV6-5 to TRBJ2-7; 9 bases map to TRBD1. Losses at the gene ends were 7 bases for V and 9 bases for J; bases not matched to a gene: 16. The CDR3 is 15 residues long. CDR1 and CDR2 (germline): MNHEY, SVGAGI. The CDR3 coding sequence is TGTGCCAGCACCAGGGGCCAGGGACAGGGTCGGAGGCAGTACTTC. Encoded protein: CASTRGQGQGRRQYF.

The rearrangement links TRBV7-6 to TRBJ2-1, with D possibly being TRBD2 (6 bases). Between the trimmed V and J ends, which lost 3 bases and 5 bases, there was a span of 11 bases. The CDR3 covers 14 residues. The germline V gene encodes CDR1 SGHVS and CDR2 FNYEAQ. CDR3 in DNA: TGTGCCAGCAGCTTCGCGGGGCCAAACAATGAGCAGTTCTTC. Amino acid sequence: CASSFAGPNNEQFF. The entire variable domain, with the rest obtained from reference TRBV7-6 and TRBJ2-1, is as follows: GAGVSQSPRYKVTKRGQDVALRCDPISGHVSLYWYRQALGQGPEFLTYFNYEAQQDKSGLPNDRFSAERPEGSISTLTIQRTEQRDSAMYRCASSFAGPNNEQFFGPGTRLTVL.

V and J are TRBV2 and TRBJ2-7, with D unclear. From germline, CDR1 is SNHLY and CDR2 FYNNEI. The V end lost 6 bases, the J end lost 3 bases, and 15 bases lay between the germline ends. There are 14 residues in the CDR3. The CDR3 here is CASRSRYLVYEQYF. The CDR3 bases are TGTGCCAGCAGGTCGCGTTATCTGGTCTACGAGCAGTACTTC. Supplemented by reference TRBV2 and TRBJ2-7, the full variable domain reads EPEVTQTPSHQVTQMGQEVILRCVPISNHLYFYWYRQILGQKVEFLVSFYNNEISEKSEIFDDQFSVERPDGSNFTLKIRSTKLEDSAMYFCASRSRYLVYEQYFGPGTRLTVT.

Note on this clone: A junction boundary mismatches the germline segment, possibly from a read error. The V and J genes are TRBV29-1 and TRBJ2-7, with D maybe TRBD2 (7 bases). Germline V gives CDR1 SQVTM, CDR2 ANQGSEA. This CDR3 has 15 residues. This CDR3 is CGVDRRRTGGSEQYF. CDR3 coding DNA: TGCGGCGTTGACCGACGTCGGACGGGGGGCAGCGAGCAGTACTTC.

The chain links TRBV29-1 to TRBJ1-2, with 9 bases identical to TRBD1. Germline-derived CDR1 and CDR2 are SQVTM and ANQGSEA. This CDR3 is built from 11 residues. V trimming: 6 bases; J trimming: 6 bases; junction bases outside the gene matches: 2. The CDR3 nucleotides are TGCAGCGTAGGACAGGGGAATGGCTACACCTTC. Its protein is CSVGQGNGYTF.

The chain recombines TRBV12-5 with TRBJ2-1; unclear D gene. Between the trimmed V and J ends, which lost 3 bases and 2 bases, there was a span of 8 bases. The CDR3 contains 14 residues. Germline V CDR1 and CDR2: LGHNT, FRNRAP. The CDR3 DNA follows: TGTGCTAGTGGTTTAGAGTACCCCTACAATGAGCAGTTCTTC. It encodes CASGLEYPYNEQFF.

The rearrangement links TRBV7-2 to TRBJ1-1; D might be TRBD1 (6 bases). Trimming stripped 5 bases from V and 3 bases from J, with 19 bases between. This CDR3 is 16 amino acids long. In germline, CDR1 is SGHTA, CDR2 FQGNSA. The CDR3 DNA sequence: TGTGCCAGCAGCCCCTTAAGGGGAGGGGGGGACACTGAAGCTTTCTTT. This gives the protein CASSPLRGGGDTEAFF.

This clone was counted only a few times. CDR3 sequence (DNA): TGTGCCTGGGAGCTTCAGGGTTCTGGAAACACCATATATTTT. Its translation: CAWELQGSGNTIYF. The V call is TRBV30, the J call TRBJ1-3; TRBD1 is a possible D gene (5 bases). This CDR3 has 14 residues. The germline gives CDR1 GTSNPN, CDR2 SVGIG (reference sequence). V dropped 5 bases and J dropped 1 base, with 12 bases sitting between them.

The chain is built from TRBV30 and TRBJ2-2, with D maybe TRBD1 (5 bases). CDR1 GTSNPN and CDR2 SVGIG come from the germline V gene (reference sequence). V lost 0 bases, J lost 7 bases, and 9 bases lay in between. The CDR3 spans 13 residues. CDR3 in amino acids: CAWSVRGNGELFF. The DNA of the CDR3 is TGTGCCTGGAGTGTAAGGGGAAACGGGGAGCTGTTTTTT.

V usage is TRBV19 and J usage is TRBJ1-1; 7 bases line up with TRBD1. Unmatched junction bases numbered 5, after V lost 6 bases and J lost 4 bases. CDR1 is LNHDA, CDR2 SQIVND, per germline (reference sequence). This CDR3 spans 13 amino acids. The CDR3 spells CASSPGGFTEAFF. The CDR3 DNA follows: TGTGCCAGTAGCCCAGGGGGATTCACTGAAGCTTTCTTT.

In DNA, the CDR3 is TGTGCCAGCAGTTTACAGACAGGGTTTTATCAGCCCCAGCATTTT. Protein sequence: CASSLQTGFYQPQHF. The rearrangement links TRBV28 to TRBJ1-5; 7 nucleotides agree with TRBD1. V trimming: 2 bases; J trimming: 5 bases; junction bases outside the gene matches: 6. The germline CDR1 and CDR2 sequences are MDHEN and SYDVKM. The CDR3 consists of 15 residues.

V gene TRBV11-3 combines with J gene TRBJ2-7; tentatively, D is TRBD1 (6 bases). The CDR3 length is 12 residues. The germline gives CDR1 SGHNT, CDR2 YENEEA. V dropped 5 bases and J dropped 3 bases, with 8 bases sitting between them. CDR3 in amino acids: CASSLDSYEQYF. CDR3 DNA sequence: TGTGCCAGCAGCCTGGACAGCTACGAGCAGTACTTC.

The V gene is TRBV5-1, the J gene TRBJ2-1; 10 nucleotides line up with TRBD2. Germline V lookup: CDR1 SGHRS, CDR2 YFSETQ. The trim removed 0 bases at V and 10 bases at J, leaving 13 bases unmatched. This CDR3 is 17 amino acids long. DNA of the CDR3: TGCGCCAGCAGCTTGGCCTGGTTGAGCGGGGGGGCCGAAGAGCAGTTCTTC. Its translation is CASSLAWLSGGAEEQFF.

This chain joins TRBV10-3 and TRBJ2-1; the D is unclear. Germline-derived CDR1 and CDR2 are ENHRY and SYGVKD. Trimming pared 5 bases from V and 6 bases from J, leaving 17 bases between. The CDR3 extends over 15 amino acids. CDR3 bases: TGTGCCATCAGTCCAGCAGGTGAACCTTTCAATGAGCAGTTCTTC. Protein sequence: CAISPAGEPFNEQFF.

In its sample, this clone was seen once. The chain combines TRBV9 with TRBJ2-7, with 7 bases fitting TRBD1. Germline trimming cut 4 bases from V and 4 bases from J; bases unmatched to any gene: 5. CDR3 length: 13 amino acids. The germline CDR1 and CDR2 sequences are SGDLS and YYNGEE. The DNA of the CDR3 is TGTGCCAGCAGCTCCCCAGGGGGATACGAGCAGTACTTC. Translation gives CASSSPGGYEQYF. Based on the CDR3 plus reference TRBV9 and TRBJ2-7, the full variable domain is DSGVTQTPKHLITATGQRVTLRCSPRSGDLSVYWYQQSLDQGLQFLIQYYNGEERAKGNILERFSAQQFPDLHSELNLSSLELGDSALYFCASSSPGGYEQYFGPGTRLTVT.

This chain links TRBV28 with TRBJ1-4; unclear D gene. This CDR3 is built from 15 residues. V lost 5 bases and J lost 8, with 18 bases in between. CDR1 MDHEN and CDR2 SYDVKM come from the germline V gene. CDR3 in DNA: TGTGCCAGCAGTACCCTTGGTAGGGAGCGAGAAAAACTGTTTTTT. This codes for CASSTLGREREKLFF.

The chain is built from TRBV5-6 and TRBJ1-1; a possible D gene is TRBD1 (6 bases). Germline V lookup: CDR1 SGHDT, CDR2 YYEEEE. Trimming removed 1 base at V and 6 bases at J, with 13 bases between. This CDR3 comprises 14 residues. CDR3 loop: CASSLSQGRAEAFF. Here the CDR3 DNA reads TGTGCCAGCAGCTTGTCTCAGGGGCGGGCTGAAGCTTTCTTT.

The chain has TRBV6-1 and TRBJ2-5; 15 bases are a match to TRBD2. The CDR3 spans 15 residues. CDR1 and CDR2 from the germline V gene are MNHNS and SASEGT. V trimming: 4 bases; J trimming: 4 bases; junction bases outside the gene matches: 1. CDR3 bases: TGTGCCAGCAGTGGGACTAGCGGGGGGGCAGAGACCCAGTACTTC. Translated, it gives CASSGTSGGAETQYF.

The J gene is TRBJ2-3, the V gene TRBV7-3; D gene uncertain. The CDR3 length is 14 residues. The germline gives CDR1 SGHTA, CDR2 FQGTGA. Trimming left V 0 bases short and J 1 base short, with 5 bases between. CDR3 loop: CASSLTGGTDTQYF. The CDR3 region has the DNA TGTGCCAGCAGCTTAACGGGCGGCACAGATACGCAGTATTTT.

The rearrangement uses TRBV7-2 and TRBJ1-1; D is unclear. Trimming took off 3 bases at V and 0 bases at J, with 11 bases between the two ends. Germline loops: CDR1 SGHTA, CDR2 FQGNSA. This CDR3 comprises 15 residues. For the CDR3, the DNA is TGTGCCAGCAGCTTGATGTCGGTATTGAACACTGAAGCTTTCTTT. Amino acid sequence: CASSLMSVLNTEAFF.

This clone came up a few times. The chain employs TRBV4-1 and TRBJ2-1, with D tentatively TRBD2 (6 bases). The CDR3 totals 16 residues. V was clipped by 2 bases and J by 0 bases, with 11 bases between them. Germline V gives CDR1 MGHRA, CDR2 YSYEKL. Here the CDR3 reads CASSQPGLGSYNEQFF. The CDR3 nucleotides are TGCGCCAGCAGCCAACCGGGACTGGGCTCCTACAATGAGCAGTTCTTC.

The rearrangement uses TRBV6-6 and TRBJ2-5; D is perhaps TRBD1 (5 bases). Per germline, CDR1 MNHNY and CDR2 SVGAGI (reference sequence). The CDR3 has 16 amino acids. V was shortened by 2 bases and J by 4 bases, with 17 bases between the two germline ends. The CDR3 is CASSYNNQGLRETQYF. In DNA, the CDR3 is TGTGCCAGCAGTTACAATAATCAGGGCCTAAGAGAGACCCAGTACTTC.

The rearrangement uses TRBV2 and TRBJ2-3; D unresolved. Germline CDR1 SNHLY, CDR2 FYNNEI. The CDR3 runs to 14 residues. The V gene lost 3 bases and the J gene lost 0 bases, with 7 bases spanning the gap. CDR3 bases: TGTGCCAGCAGTGAGAGCTGGAGCACAGATACGCAGTATTTT. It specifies CASSESWSTDTQYF.

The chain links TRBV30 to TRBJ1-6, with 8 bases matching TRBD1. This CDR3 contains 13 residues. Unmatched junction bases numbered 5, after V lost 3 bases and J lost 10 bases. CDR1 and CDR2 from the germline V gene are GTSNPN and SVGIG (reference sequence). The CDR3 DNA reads TGTGCCTGGAGGCCACAGGGGGGGTCACCCCTCCACTTT. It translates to CAWRPQGGSPLHF.

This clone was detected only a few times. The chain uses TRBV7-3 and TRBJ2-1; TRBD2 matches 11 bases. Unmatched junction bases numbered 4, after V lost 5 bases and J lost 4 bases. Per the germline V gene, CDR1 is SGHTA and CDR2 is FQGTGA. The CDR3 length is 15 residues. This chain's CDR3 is CASSLTSGVYNEQFF. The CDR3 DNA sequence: TGTGCCAGCAGCCTGACTAGCGGGGTATACAATGAGCAGTTCTTC.

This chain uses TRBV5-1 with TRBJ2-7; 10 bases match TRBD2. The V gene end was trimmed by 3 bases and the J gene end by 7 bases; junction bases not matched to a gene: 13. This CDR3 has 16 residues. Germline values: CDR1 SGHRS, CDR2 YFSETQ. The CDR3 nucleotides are TGCGCCAGCAGCTGGGGACTAGCGCAAACTCCACAGGAGCAGTACTTC. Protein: CASSWGLAQTPQEQYF.

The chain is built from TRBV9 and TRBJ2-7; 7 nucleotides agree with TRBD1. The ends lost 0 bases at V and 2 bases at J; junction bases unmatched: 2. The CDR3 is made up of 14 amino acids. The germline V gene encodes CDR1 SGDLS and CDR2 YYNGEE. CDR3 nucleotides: TGTGCCAGCAGCGTAGCAACAGGGGCCTACGAGCAGTACTTC. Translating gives CASSVATGAYEQYF.